This T cell receptor beta chain comes out of a study of CD8 T cells in ankylosing spondylitis. The study's findings and limits: A TCR beta motif of about 8 highly homologous variants appeared characteristic of ankylosing spondylitis blood. Relatively rare in peripheral blood, disease-linked clones were also CD8+.

Quantitative 5'-RACE with molecular barcodes produced the TCR beta libraries. From the 5' RACE reads, TCRdb called clonotypes with MiXCR, one entry per CDR3 protein. The sample lists around 140,000 distinct CDR3 sequences, roughly 15% seen once, with roughly a third in the top ten. This clonotype has a handful of counts. Its cognate antigen is unknown. The clonotype was recovered from a male donor with ankylosing spondylitis. Material for sequencing was blood, either unsorted or a sorted T cell fraction (not recorded which).

CDR3: CSVESTSGSYEQYF. The DNA for the CDR3 is TGCAGCGTTGAAAGTACTAGCGGGAGCTACGAGCAGTACTTC. The V and J genes are TRBV29-1 and TRBJ2-7, with 11 bases that match TRBD2. This CDR3 is built from 14 residues. Germline CDR1 reads SQVTM; CDR2 reads ANQGSEA. Germline trimming cut 2 bases from V and 3 bases from J; bases unmatched to any gene: 3.